This entry lists 4 T cell receptor beta chains sequenced from one sample in a study of T cells in Graves' hyperthyroidism and ophthalmopathy. It was RNA transcripts that yielded the amplified TCR beta CDR3 regions. Initially, a first-round RT-PCR of the TCR CDR3 employed the HTBI primer set. TCRdb re-called the multiplex PCR reads through MiXCR, storing one row per CDR3 protein. The sample yields around 190,000 distinct CDR3 sequences, about 17% seen once. The sequencing input was blood. Every receptor here comes from a woman between 45 and 65 years old with Graves' hyperthyroidism.

The CDR3 loop reads CASLNTGSGSSYNEQFF. DNA of the CDR3: TGTGCCAGTCTCAACACGGGTAGCGGGAGCTCCTACAATGAGCAGTTCTTC. The chain is built from TRBV19 and TRBJ2-1, with 9 positions matching TRBD2. CDR1 LNHDA and CDR2 SQIVND come from the germline V gene (reference sequence). The ends lost 8 bases at V and 0 bases at J; junction bases unmatched: 11. The CDR3 spans 17 residues.

This clonotype was recorded many times. The CDR3 bases are TGTGCCAGCAGCGTAGAGTCAGCTATGAACACTGAAGCTTTCTTT. Encoded protein: CASSVESAMNTEAFF. The gene calls are TRBV9 and TRBJ1-1, with D uncertain. The germline V gene has CDR1 SGDLS and CDR2 YYNGEE. Trimming took off 0 bases at V and 0 bases at J, with 9 bases between the two ends. The CDR3 spans 15 residues.

This clonotype has at least ten counts. CDR3 DNA: TGTGCCTGGAGATGGACTAGCGGGTTTAACAATGAGCAGTTCTTC. The encoded protein is CAWRWTSGFNNEQFF. The rearrangement links TRBV30 to TRBJ2-1, with 11 bases aligning to TRBD2. This CDR3 is built from 15 residues. Germline CDR1 reads GTSNPN; CDR2 reads SVGIG (reference sequence). V dropped 3 bases and J dropped 5; count of bases not matched to a gene: 6.

This clonotype was found a few times. The chain carries TRBV7-6 and TRBJ2-7; D unresolved. The CDR3 has 14 residues. With 1 base removed from V and 6 bases from J, the gap between germline ends came to 13 bases. Germline loops: CDR1 SGHVS, CDR2 FNYEAQ. CDR3 nucleotides: TGTGCCAGCAGCTTAGGTGTAGGTTTGGGCGAGCAGTACTTC. The encoded protein is CASSLGVGLGEQYF.